This T cell receptor beta chain derives from a study of T-cell memory formation after mild COVID-19. Sample barcodes and UMIs were carried by the TCR alpha and TCR beta cDNA libraries that 5'RACE generated with constant-segment primers. TCRdb re-derived calls from the 5' RACE reads in MiXCR, one entry per CDR3 protein. The table records about 210,000 distinct CDR3 sequences, about 10% of them present only once. Study-wide points: Mainly in CM and EM were contracting CD4+ clones; CD8+ were in EMRA. SARS-CoV-2 specificity was not confirmed for second-wave clones peaking on day 37. That cross-reactive memory joined was suggested by some responding clones appearing in pre-infection memory.

The trim removed 5 bases at V and 4 bases at J, leaving 8 bases unmatched. This CDR3 is built from 15 residues. Germline lookup yields CDR1 SGHTA and CDR2 FQGNSA. This clonotype was seen repeatedly, ten times or more. The antigen is undetermined. The clonotype was recovered from a man between 18 and 35 years old who had mild COVID-19 (a few samples of this study predate the infection). Cell type and time point are not known. The sequencing sample was made of PBMCs or a T cell subset sorted from them (not recorded which). The chain links TRBV7-2 to TRBJ2-7; 10 bases line up with TRBD1. CDR3: CASSPGTGVWYEQYF. CDR3 nucleotide sequence: TGTGCCAGCAGCCCAGGGACAGGGGTTTGGTACGAGCAGTACTTC. The whole variable domain, filled in from reference TRBV7-2 and TRBJ2-7, reads GAGVSQSPSNKVTEKGKDVELRCDPISGHTALYWYRQSLGQGLEFLIYFQGNSAPDKSGLPSDRFSAERTGGSVSTLTIQRTQQEDSAVYLCASSPGTGVWYEQYFGPGTRLTVT.